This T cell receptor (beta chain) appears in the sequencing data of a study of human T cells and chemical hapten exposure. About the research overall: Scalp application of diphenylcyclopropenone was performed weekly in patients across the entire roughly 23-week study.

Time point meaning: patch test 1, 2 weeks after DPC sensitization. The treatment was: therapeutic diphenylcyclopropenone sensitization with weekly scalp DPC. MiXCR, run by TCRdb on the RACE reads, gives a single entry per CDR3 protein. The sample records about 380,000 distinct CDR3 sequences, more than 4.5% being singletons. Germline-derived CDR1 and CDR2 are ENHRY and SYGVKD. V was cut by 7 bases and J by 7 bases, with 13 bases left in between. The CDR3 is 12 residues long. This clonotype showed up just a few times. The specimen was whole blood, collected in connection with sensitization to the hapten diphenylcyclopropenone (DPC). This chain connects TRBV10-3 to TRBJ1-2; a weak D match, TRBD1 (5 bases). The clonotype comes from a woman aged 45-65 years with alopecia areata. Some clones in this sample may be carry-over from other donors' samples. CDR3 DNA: TGTGCCATCAACGCGCAGGGAGGTGGCTACACCTTC. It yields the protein CAINAQGGGYTF.